The 17 T cell receptor beta chains reported below all come from one sample, sequenced in a study of cytomegalovirus exposure and HLA in healthy donors. PCR was performed using 60 Vbeta and 13 Jbeta primers. TCRdb keeps only in-frame clones here, not all; method: immunoSEQ multiplex PCR. The repertoire holds 99,000 or so clones, with about three quarters as singletons. Sequencing was done on a sample of PBMCs. All receptors come from a middle-aged woman in good health and CMV-seropositive.

This rearrangement joins TRBV20-1 to TRBJ1-6; no reliable D call. The CDR3 consists of 11 residues. The ends were cut back, 1 base at V and 10 bases at J, with 5 bases in the middle. From germline, CDR1 is DFQATT and CDR2 SNEGSKA (reference sequence). The CDR3 is CSARGLSPLHF. CDR3 in DNA: TGCAGTGCTAGAGGTCTCTCACCCCTCCACTTT.

For this clone: The junction shows a germline mismatch at one end, possibly a read error. The rearrangement uses TRBV7-9 and TRBJ2-5; 12 nucleotides agree with TRBD2. Germline CDR1 and CDR2: SEHNR and FQNEAQ (reference sequence). CDR3 length equals 13 residues. The CDR3 bases are TGTGCCAGCACCTTGGAGACTAGCGGGGGTCCGGACTTC. It yields the protein CASTLETSGGPDF.

The V call is TRBV5-6, the J call TRBJ2-3, with 11 bases lining up with TRBD2. From germline, CDR1 is SGHDT and CDR2 YYEEEE. V lost 1 base to trimming and J lost 1 base; unmatched junction nucleotides: 8. The CDR3 has 18 residues. CDR3 region: CASSLWLAGGMGTDTQYF. DNA of the CDR3: TGTGCCAGCAGCTTGTGGCTAGCGGGGGGAATGGGCACAGATACGCAGTATTTT.

The chain uses TRBV5-4 and TRBJ2-3, with TRBD2 matching over 14 bases. CDR1 and CDR2 from the germline V gene are SGHNT and YYREEE (reference sequence). V was pared by 3 bases and J by 5 bases, with 5 bases of the junction left unmatched. This CDR3 region has 16 residues. DNA for the CDR3: TGTGCCAGCAGCTGGGGACTAGCGGGAGTGAAAGATACGCAGTATTTT. It specifies CASSWGLAGVKDTQYF.

The chain combines TRBV6-5 with TRBJ2-7, with TRBD2 as a possible D gene (5 bases). Germline V gene sequence: CDR1 MNHEY, CDR2 SVGAGI. The V and J ends lost 2 bases and 5 bases respectively, with 16 bases between them. This CDR3 is 15 amino acids long. CDR3 sequence (DNA): TGTGCCAGCAGTTACCGGCAGGAGGTCCCCGACGAGCAGTACTTC. Translated: CASSYRQEVPDEQYF.

V is TRBV5-5 and J is TRBJ2-7, with 7 nucleotides matching TRBD1. Germline loops: CDR1 SGHKS, CDR2 YYEKEE (reference sequence). The junction had 3 bases not matched to a gene; V was cut back by 1 base and J by 5 bases. The CDR3 covers 13 residues. The CDR3 loop reads CASSLYRGNEQYF. The CDR3, as DNA: TGTGCCAGCAGCTTGTACAGGGGCAACGAGCAGTACTTC.

The chain uses TRBV4-2 and TRBJ1-2, with D hard to call. The CDR3 has 13 amino acids. V lost 0 bases, J lost 4 bases, and 6 bases lay in between. Germline-derived CDR1 and CDR2 are LGHNA and YNFKEQ. This CDR3 reads CASSQDGSYGYTF. For the CDR3, the DNA is TGTGCCAGCAGCCAAGACGGGAGCTATGGCTACACCTTC.

The rearrangement links TRBV28 to TRBJ1-1, with unresolved D. V dropped 7 bases and J dropped 3 bases, with 18 bases sitting between them. The CDR3 spans 15 residues. CDR1 and CDR2 (germline): MDHEN, SYDVKM. The CDR3 loop reads CASTLIDNEDTEAFF. In nucleotides, the CDR3 is TGTGCCAGCACCTTGATCGATAATGAGGACACTGAAGCTTTCTTT.

V is TRBV7-2 and J is TRBJ1-3; D perhaps matches TRBD1 (5 bases). Germline values: CDR1 SGHTA, CDR2 FQGNSA. The CDR3 consists of 15 residues. The germline V and J ends were trimmed by 2 bases and 4 bases, with 12 bases remaining between them. The DNA of the CDR3 is TGTGCCAGCAGCTTACAGGGATTAGGGGGAAACACCATATATTTT. Protein: CASSLQGLGGNTIYF.

Worth noting for this clone: Other DNA sequences within the sample encode an identical CDR3. The chain is built from TRBV5-1 and TRBJ2-7; D possibly corresponds to TRBD2 (6 bases). V gave up 4 bases and J gave up 1 base, with 15 bases separating them. Germline values: CDR1 SGHRS, CDR2 YFSETQ. This CDR3 has 15 amino acids. The DNA for the CDR3 is TGCGCCAGCAGCGGAACGGGACTGAGATCCTACGAGCAGTACTTC. This sequence encodes CASSGTGLRSYEQYF.

The CDR3 region is CASSLQAGGPNNEQFF. DNA of the CDR3: TGCGCCAGCAGCTTGCAGGCGGGAGGGCCCAACAATGAGCAGTTCTTC. V gene TRBV5-1 combines with J gene TRBJ2-1; 9 nucleotides align to TRBD2. J lost 5 bases, V lost 1 base, and 7 bases had no gene match. This CDR3 is built from 16 residues. The germline CDR1 and CDR2 sequences are SGHRS and YFSETQ.

This chain joins TRBV2 and TRBJ2-1; D is uncertain. Between the trimmed V and J ends, which lost 7 bases and 7 bases, there was a span of 11 bases. The CDR3 loop spans 12 amino acids. CDR1 and CDR2 from the germline V gene are SNHLY and FYNNEI. The CDR3 here is CASTPDTNEQFF. Here the CDR3 DNA reads TGTGCCAGCACCCCCGACACGAATGAGCAGTTCTTC.

This clone occurred once. The genes are TRBV29-1 and TRBJ2-3, with TRBD2 matching over 7 bases. From germline, CDR1 is SQVTM and CDR2 ANQGSEA. The junction had 15 bases not matched to a gene; V was cut back by 7 bases and J by 2 bases. This CDR3 is built from 16 residues. CDR3 residues: CSAQRGGASVTDTQYF. As DNA, the CDR3 is TGCAGCGCCCAGCGGGGAGGGGCTTCTGTCACAGATACGCAGTATTTT.

The chain combines TRBV29-1 with TRBJ2-6, with D possibly TRBD2 on 6 matching bases. The CDR3 contains 14 residues. Trimming took 4 bases from V and 1 from J, leaving 8 bases between them. Per germline, CDR1 SQVTM and CDR2 ANQGSEA. The CDR3 sequence is CSVGGESGANVLTF. The CDR3 nucleotides are TGCAGCGTTGGGGGGGAGTCTGGGGCCAACGTCCTGACTTTC.

This clone has a handful of counts. The chain combines TRBV2 with TRBJ1-5; 7 bases line up with TRBD1. Germline V lookup: CDR1 SNHLY, CDR2 FYNNEI. The CDR3 consists of 17 residues. V shed 4 bases and J 0 bases; nucleotides not matched to a gene: 9. The CDR3, as DNA: TGTGCCAGCAGTGTTAGGCCAGGGGGTTATAGCAATCAGCCCCAGCATTTT. Protein: CASSVRPGGYSNQPQHF.

The rearrangement uses TRBV12-5 and TRBJ2-3; maybe TRBD2 (5 bases). The CDR3 totals 16 residues. Germline CDR1 reads LGHNT; CDR2 reads FRNRAP. V was trimmed by 5 bases and J by 2 bases, leaving 17 bases between them. The CDR3 loop reads CASGVGSGTYTDTQYF. The DNA for the CDR3 is TGTGCTAGTGGTGTGGGGAGCGGAACTTACACAGATACGCAGTATTTT.

The V and J genes are TRBV7-5 and TRBJ2-5; TRBD1, the D gene given by the table, was not confirmed from the DNA. TRBJ2-7 matches the DNA end more closely, so the J call is doubtful. TRBV7-5 is recorded as a pseudogene. The CDR3 length is 20 residues. This CDR3 reads CARSLGPPETDRGANYEQYF. The CDR3 DNA reads TGTGCCAGAAGCTTAGGCCCCCCCGAAACCGACAGGGGCGCGAACTACGAGCAGTACTTC.